Reported below is one T cell receptor (beta chain). Its antigen is as yet unknown. The data are from a study of T cells after posttransplantation cyclophosphamide. Controls had myeloablative marrow grafts with methotrexate and calcineurin inhibitor, sampled at 1 year. Generated by immunoSEQ multiplex PCR, the TCRdb table keeps only in-frame clones and is missing some. The data show more than 20,000 clones, with around 91% seen just once and 1.5% to 2% held by the top ten. Study findings and constraints: After PTCy, TRB diversity resembled that of CNI/methotrexate controls. Tissue-infiltrating T cells from skin or gut overlapped little with blood T cells. Later blood repertoires were often dominated by clones from the donor CD8+ memory compartment.

The CDR3 is made up of 16 amino acids. The trim removed 0 bases at V and 3 bases at J, leaving 7 bases unmatched. Per germline, CDR1 SGHTS and CDR2 YDEGEE. The source was PBMCs, collected just over 350 days after allogeneic stem cell transplant with calcineurin inhibitor and methotrexate. The J gene is TRBJ2-7, the V gene TRBV5-8; TRBD1 agrees at 9 bases. This clonotype originated in a female patient in her 30s who received an allogeneic stem cell transplant from an unrelated donor, was CMV-positive, and had acute and chronic GVHD. Some T cells may be provided by the graft donor. CDR3: CASSLAGGTGFYEQYF. The CDR3 region has the DNA TGTGCCAGCAGCTTGGCCGGGGGGACAGGGTTCTACGAGCAGTACTTC.